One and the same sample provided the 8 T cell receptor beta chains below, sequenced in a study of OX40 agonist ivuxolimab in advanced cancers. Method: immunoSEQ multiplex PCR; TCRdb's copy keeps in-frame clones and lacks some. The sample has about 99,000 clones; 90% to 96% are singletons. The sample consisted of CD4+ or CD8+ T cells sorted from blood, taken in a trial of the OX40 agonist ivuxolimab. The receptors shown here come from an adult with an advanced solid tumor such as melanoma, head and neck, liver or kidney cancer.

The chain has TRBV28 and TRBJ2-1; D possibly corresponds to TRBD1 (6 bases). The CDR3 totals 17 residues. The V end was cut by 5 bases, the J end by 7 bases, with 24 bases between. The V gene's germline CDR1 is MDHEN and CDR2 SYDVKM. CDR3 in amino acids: CASSPLRWGLSTNEQFF. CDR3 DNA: TGTGCCAGCAGTCCACTCCGTTGGGGGCTGTCGACAAATGAGCAGTTCTTC.

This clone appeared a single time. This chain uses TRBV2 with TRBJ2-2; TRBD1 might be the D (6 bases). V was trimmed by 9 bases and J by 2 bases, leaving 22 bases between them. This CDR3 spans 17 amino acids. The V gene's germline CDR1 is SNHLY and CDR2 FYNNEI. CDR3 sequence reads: CARTLSLGTPNTGELFF. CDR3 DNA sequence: TGTGCCAGGACCCTCAGTCTGGGGACACCTAACACCGGGGAGCTGTTTTTT. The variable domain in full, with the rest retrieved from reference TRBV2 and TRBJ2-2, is EPEVTQTPSHQVTQMGQEVILRCVPISNHLYFYWYRQILGQKVEFLVSFYNNEISEKSEIFDDQFSVERPDGSNFTLKIRSTKLEDSAMYFCARTLSLGTPNTGELFFGEGSRLTVL.

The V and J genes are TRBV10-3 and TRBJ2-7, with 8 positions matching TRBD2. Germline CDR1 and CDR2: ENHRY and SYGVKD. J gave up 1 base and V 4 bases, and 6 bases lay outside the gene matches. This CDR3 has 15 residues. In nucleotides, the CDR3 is TGTGCCATCAGTGTCGGGGGGGATAGGTCCTACGAGCAGTACTTC. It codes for CAISVGGDRSYEQYF.

CDR3 bases: TGTGCCAGCAGTTCCAGTAGCGGGGGGACAGATACGCAGTATTTT. Protein product: CASSSSSGGTDTQYF. This chain links TRBV28 with TRBJ2-3; TRBD2 agrees at 10 bases. Unmatched junction bases numbered 4, after V lost 4 bases and J lost 3 bases. Per germline, CDR1 MDHEN and CDR2 SYDVKM. This CDR3 has 15 residues.

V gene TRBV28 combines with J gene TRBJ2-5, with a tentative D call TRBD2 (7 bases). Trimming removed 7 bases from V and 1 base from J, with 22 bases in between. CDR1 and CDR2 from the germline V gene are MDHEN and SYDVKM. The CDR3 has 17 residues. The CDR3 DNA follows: TGTGCCAGCATTAATGTTGGGGGGGCAGAACTCCAAGAGACCCAGTACTTC. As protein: CASINVGGAELQETQYF.

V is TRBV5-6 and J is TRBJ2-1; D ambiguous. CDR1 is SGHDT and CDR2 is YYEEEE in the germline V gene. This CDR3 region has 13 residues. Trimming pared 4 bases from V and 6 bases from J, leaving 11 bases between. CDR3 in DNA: TGTGCCAGCAGCCGATTGGCTAGCAATGAGCAGTTCTTC. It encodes CASSRLASNEQFF.

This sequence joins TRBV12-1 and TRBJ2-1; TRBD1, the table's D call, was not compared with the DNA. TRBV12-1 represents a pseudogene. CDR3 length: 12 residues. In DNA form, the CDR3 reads TGTGCCAGCAGCTCATGGACAGTACGGCAGTTCTTC. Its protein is CASSSWTVRQFF.

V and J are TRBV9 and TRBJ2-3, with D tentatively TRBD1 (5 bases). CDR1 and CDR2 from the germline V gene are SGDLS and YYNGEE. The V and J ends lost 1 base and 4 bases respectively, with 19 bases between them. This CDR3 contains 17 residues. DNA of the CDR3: TGTGCCAGCAGCGTACAGGGATTACCAATGATGGCAGATACGCAGTATTTT. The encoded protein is CASSVQGLPMMADTQYF.